This TCR beta chain is from a study of blood T cell repertoires in COVID-19. Study in general: Acute-phase and convalescent COVID-19 samples originated in the United States, Italy and Spain. Sample material is recorded as cDNA or gDNA derived from T cells, B-cell-depleted T cells, or PBMCs.

In the source study's methods: Nucleated cell number was recorded as an estimate derived from reference gene primer amplification. The assay was immunoSEQ multiplex PCR, and TCRdb's table has in-frame clones only and misses some. D and trimming were read from the DNA, whereas the V and J calls and clone size are those reported in that table. The sample lists about 150,000 clones; roughly four fifths were seen once. From germline, CDR1 is LNHDA and CDR2 SQIVND (reference sequence). After removal of 9 bases from V and 6 bases from J, the junction contained 9 bases not matched to a gene. The CDR3 is made up of 13 amino acids.

This TCR was recovered from a human donor with acute or convalescent COVID-19. The donor label of this sample is uncertain. Sequencing was done on a sample of peripheral blood. The gene calls are TRBV19 and TRBJ2-5; 8 bases align to TRBD1. The CDR3 nucleotides read TGTGCCAGCGTGGCAACAGGGGGTAAGACCCAGTACTTC. Protein product: CASVATGGKTQYF.